Below are 20 T cell receptor beta chains sequenced from a single sample in a study of post-analysis software for immune sequencing data. Unique molecular identifiers had been added to the TCR beta cDNA libraries. One entry per CDR3 protein results from TCRdb running MiXCR on the PCR reads. The data contain roughly 570,000 distinct CDR3 sequences, approximately 34% of them singletons. Their cognate antigens are unknown. Regarding the study as a whole: Higher frequency in patients than in controls was seen for roughly five TRBV segments, with TRBV5-6, TRBV5-1 and TRBV20-1 among them.

The specimen sequenced was blood. Source of these receptors: a girl aged 2-17 years with multiple sclerosis.

There are a few counts of this clonotype. The rearrangement uses TRBV7-3 and TRBJ2-5; D possibly corresponds to TRBD1 (6 bases). The germline CDR1 and CDR2 sequences are SGHTA and FQGTGA. V was cut by 1 base and J by 5 bases, with 11 bases left in between. CDR3 length: 14 amino acids. The CDR3: CASSLNGGGETQYF. The CDR3 coding sequence is TGTGCCAGCAGCTTAAATGGGGGCGGGGAGACCCAGTACTTC.

The chain carries TRBV20-1 and TRBJ1-2; D is unresolved. The CDR3 loop spans 12 amino acids. Germline loops: CDR1 DFQATT, CDR2 SNEGSKA (reference sequence). The V end lost 0 bases, the J end lost 7 bases, and 9 bases lay between the germline ends. CDR3 loop: CSARDQACGYTF. CDR3 DNA sequence: TGCAGTGCTAGAGATCAGGCCTGTGGCTACACCTTC.

J is TRBJ1-4 and V is TRBV2; D gene ambiguous. Trimming took 1 base from V and 5 from J, leaving 11 bases between them. There are 15 residues in the CDR3. From germline, CDR1 is SNHLY and CDR2 FYNNEI. CDR3 sequence reads: CASSEVGQVNEKLFF. Written as DNA, the CDR3 is TGTGCCAGCAGTGAAGTTGGTCAGGTGAATGAAAAACTGTTTTTT.

This clonotype turned up a few times. The chain recombines TRBV29-1 with TRBJ2-3; D is uncertain. Trimming stripped 6 bases from V and 2 bases from J, with 9 bases between. Germline CDR1 reads SQVTM; CDR2 reads ANQGSEA. CDR3 length: 12 residues. This chain's CDR3 is CSVRSHTDTQYF. In DNA, the CDR3 is TGCAGCGTGCGCTCCCACACAGATACGCAGTATTTT.

This clonotype was counted a single time. The chain joins TRBV5-1 to TRBJ1-1, with D tentatively TRBD1 (5 bases). The ends were cut back, 4 bases at V and 5 bases at J, with 18 bases in the middle. The CDR3 loop spans 15 amino acids. Germline CDR1 SGHRS, CDR2 YFSETQ. The CDR3 sequence is CASSPIPGKGTEAFF. CDR3 in DNA: TGCGCCAGCAGCCCGATCCCAGGGAAGGGGACTGAAGCTTTCTTT.

The V and J genes are TRBV20-1 and TRBJ1-2; TRBD1 aligns across 12 bases. Germline V lookup: CDR1 DFQATT, CDR2 SNEGSKA (reference sequence). This CDR3 contains 14 residues. Trimming at V came to 3 bases and at J to 7 bases, leaving 6 bases not matched to a gene. The CDR3 is CSASQGQGARGYTF. CDR3 coding DNA: TGCAGTGCTAGCCAGGGACAGGGGGCGCGTGGCTACACCTTC.

The gene calls are TRBV19 and TRBJ2-1, with a possible D match to TRBD1 (6 bases). Germline CDR1 reads LNHDA; CDR2 reads SQIVND (reference sequence). V lost 5 bases to trimming and J lost 3 bases, with 14 bases between them. The CDR3 contains 15 residues. Written as DNA, the CDR3 is TGTGCCAGTAGTGTCCGGGACAACCGCTACAATGAGCAGTTCTTC. Translation: CASSVRDNRYNEQFF.

This clonotype was picked up one time. The CDR3 DNA sequence: TGTGCCAGCAGTCGATTGAGGACAGCGCTCTCCTACGAGCAGTACTTC. It is translated as CASSRLRTALSYEQYF. This rearrangement joins TRBV6-5 to TRBJ2-7; D may be TRBD1 (6 bases). The CDR3 sequence is 16 residues long. V dropped 5 bases and J dropped 0 bases, with 17 bases sitting between them. Germline V CDR1 and CDR2: MNHEY, SVGAGI.

The genes are TRBV12-3 or TRBV12-4 and TRBJ1-2; a possible D gene is TRBD1 (6 bases). The CDR3 runs 16 residues. The ends were cut back, 6 bases at V and 0 bases at J, with 17 bases in the middle. DNA of the CDR3: TGTGCCAGCAGCTTCAGACAGGACCCAGCTAACTATGGCTACACCTTC. This translates into CASSFRQDPANYGYTF.

This clonotype has only a few counts. V gene TRBV4-1 combines with J gene TRBJ1-2; 8 bases line up with TRBD1. The CDR3 length is 17 residues. V gave up 1 base and J gave up 3 bases; unmatched junction bases: 10. CDR1 MGHRA and CDR2 YSYEKL come from the germline V gene. CDR3 bases: TGCGCCAGCAGCCAAGTACCCTTCAACAGGGGGTACTATGGCTACACCTTC. Encoded protein: CASSQVPFNRGYYGYTF.

The CDR3 sequence is CASSRPMGSYNEQFF. CDR3 nucleotides: TGTGCCAGCAGTCGACCTATGGGCTCCTACAATGAGCAGTTCTTC. The chain has TRBV7-2 and TRBJ2-1; D uncertain. Germline values: CDR1 SGHTA, CDR2 FQGNSA. The CDR3 covers 15 residues. Trimming shortened V by 6 bases and J by 0 bases, and 12 bases separated the two germline ends.

CDR3 protein: CASSPGTRGDQPQHF. In DNA form, the CDR3 reads TGTGCCAGCAGCCCCGGGACGCGAGGGGATCAGCCCCAGCATTTT. The rearrangement joins TRBV5-6 to TRBJ1-5; D may be TRBD1 (5 bases). The CDR3 loop spans 15 amino acids. V lost 4 bases and J 5 bases, leaving 16 bases between the germline ends. CDR1 is SGHDT, CDR2 YYEEEE, per germline.

A few counts support this clonotype. The chain has TRBV5-1 and TRBJ2-4; 7 bases line up with TRBD1. Germline-derived CDR1 and CDR2 are SGHRS and YFSETQ. Trimming at V came to 5 bases and at J to 8 bases, leaving 16 bases not matched to a gene. This CDR3 has 16 residues. CDR3 in DNA: TGCGCCAGCAGGCACATACGGACAGGCCTAAGTGACATTCAGTACTTC. Translated: CASRHIRTGLSDIQYF. The complete variable domain, with remaining parts taken from reference TRBV5-1 and TRBJ2-4, reads KAGVTQTPRYLIKTRGQQVTLSCSPISGHRSVSWYQQTPGQGLQFLFEYFSETQRNKGNFPGRFSGRQFSNSRSEMNVSTLELGDSALYLCASRHIRTGLSDIQYFGAGTRLSVL.

This clonotype has a handful of counts. The rearrangement joins TRBV6-1 to TRBJ2-1, with 7 bases identical to TRBD2. After removal of 4 bases from V and 7 bases from J, the junction contained 4 bases not matched to a gene. The CDR3 covers 13 residues. The germline gives CDR1 MNHNS, CDR2 SASEGT. This CDR3 reads CASSAQLANEQFF. The CDR3 DNA reads as TGTGCCAGCAGTGCCCAACTAGCGAATGAGCAGTTCTTC.

This sequence joins TRBV7-2 and TRBJ2-7, with a tentative D call TRBD1 (8 bases). The J call may be in error: the DNA end matches TRBJ2-5 better. Germline V gene lookup returns CDR1 SGHTA and CDR2 FQGNSA. The CDR3 runs 15 residues. The CDR3 loop is CASSSGQGGPETQYF. CDR3 coding DNA: TGTGCCAGCAGCTCCGGACAGGGAGGGCCAGAGACCCAGTACTTC.

The genes are TRBV7-6 and TRBJ2-7, with D unclear. Trimming took 2 bases from V and 3 from J, leaving 14 bases between them. From germline, CDR1 is SGHVS and CDR2 FNYEAQ. CDR3 size: 15 residues. CDR3 sequence: CASSLPLTWVYEQYF. For the CDR3, the DNA is TGTGCCAGCAGCTTACCCCTAACGTGGGTCTACGAGCAGTACTTC.

This clonotype occurred a few times. The CDR3 loop is CASSRVDRGGEQFF. The CDR3 nucleotides are TGTGCCAGCAGCCGGGTGGACAGGGGCGGTGAGCAGTTCTTC. The chain couples TRBV3-1 to TRBJ2-1; the match to TRBD1 covers 9 bases. The CDR3 runs to 14 residues. Germline V gives CDR1 LGHDT, CDR2 YNNKEL (reference sequence). V was pared by 4 bases and J by 9 bases, with 7 bases of the junction left unmatched.

The V and J genes are TRBV24-1 and TRBJ2-1; D gene uncertain. Germline lookup yields CDR1 KGHDR and CDR2 SFDVKD. The CDR3 contains 13 residues. Trimming took 6 bases from V and 9 from J, leaving 14 bases between them. The CDR3 nucleotides read TGTGCCACCAGTCAGCCGGTTGTGGGTGAGCAGTTCTTC. Encoded protein: CATSQPVVGEQFF.

This chain uses TRBV3-1 with TRBJ1-2; D ambiguous. The CDR3 extends over 17 amino acids. From germline, CDR1 is LGHDT and CDR2 YNNKEL (reference sequence). The V end was cut by 0 bases, the J end by 3 bases, with 17 bases between. DNA of the CDR3: TGTGCCAGCAGCCAAGAGCTGGCTCTCGGGCCAGACTATGGCTACACCTTC. It is translated as CASSQELALGPDYGYTF.

V gene TRBV7-8 combines with J gene TRBJ2-3; unclear D gene. Trimming cost V 1 base and J 6 bases, with 14 bases left between them. The germline gives CDR1 SGHVS, CDR2 FQNEAQ. This CDR3 comprises 15 residues. The CDR3 sequence is CASSLDQALGDTQYF. The CDR3 DNA is TGTGCCAGCAGCTTAGACCAGGCGCTGGGGGATACGCAGTATTTT.